This is a list of T cell receptor beta chains from one sample in a study of technical replicates of blood from several donors. Here immunoSEQ multiplex PCR was the method, and the copy in TCRdb shows in-frame clones only, minus some. The sample has approximately 81,000 clones, 75% to 85% seen once. The sample consisted of PBMCs. The receptors come from a human donor in good health. Some clones in this sample may be carry-over from other donors' samples. Both conserved end residues are part of each CDR3. The order of the fields is D gene, J gene, V gene, clone size, CDR3 DNA, CDR3 protein. A D gene is named only where the DNA matches it firmly. Expanded clones are given a class, and other clones once, few, many or no size at all.

D: -; J: TRBJ2-7; V: TRBV19; size: -; DNA: TGTGCCAGTAGTACCTACTCCCTCGACGAGCAGTACTTC; CDR3: CASSTYSLDEQYF
D: TRBD1; J: TRBJ1-5; V: TRBV9; size: -; DNA: TGTGCCAGCAGCACCGGACAGGCCCCCAATCAGCCCCAGCATTTT; CDR3: CASSTGQAPNQPQHF
D: TRBD2; J: TRBJ2-3; V: TRBV5-6; size: -; DNA: TGTGCCAGCAGCTCTCCGGGACTAGCGATAACGCAGTATTTT; CDR3: CASSSPGLAITQYF
D: TRBD1; J: TRBJ2-7; V: TRBV14; size: -; DNA: TGTGCCAGCAGCCGCCCCGGGACAGGGAGGGTCGAGCAGTACTTC; CDR3: CASSRPGTGRVEQYF
D: TRBD1; J: TRBJ1-1; V: TRBV7-2; size: -; DNA: TGTGCCAGCAGCTACCTCGGGACAGGGGTTACCACTGAAGCTTTCTTT; CDR3: CASSYLGTGVTTEAFF
D: TRBD2; J: TRBJ2-3; V: TRBV5-4; size: few; DNA: TGTGCCAGCAGCTCGGGGGGGGATACGCAGTATTTT; CDR3: CASSSGGDTQYF
D: TRBD2; J: TRBJ2-5; V: TRBV5-1; size: -; DNA: TGCGCCAGCAGCTTGAGGACTAGCGGGGGGGCGCGAGAGACCCAGTACTTC; CDR3: CASSLRTSGGARETQYF
D: TRBD1; J: TRBJ1-2; V: TRBV5-8; size: -; DNA: TGTGCCAGCAGCCTGTTCGGACAGGGGGCTGGCTACACCTTC; CDR3: CASSLFGQGAGYTF
D: TRBD1; J: TRBJ2-7; V: TRBV10-1; size: few; DNA: TGCGCCAGCAGTGCCGTACAGGGGCCGAGCGGCTACGAGCAGTACTTC; CDR3: CASSAVQGPSGYEQYF
D: TRBD1; J: TRBJ2-7; V: TRBV30; size: -; DNA: TGTGCCTGGAGTAAAGGGGGACAGACCTACGAGCAGTACTTC; CDR3: CAWSKGGQTYEQYF
D: -; J: TRBJ1-1; V: TRBV4-1; size: -; DNA: TGCGCCAGCAGCCAATTAGTTAATTCTGAAGCTTTCTTT; CDR3: CASSQLVNSEAFF
D: -; J: TRBJ1-6; V: TRBV5-4; size: -; DNA: TGTGCCAGCAGCTTCCGGGGTTTACATTCACCCCTCCACTTT; CDR3: CASSFRGLHSPLHF
D: -; J: TRBJ2-3; V: TRBV6-4; size: -; DNA: TGTGCCAGCAGTGACTCGGCTACAGGTGGAGCAGATACGCAGTATTTT; CDR3: CASSDSATGGADTQYF
D: -; J: TRBJ1-2; V: TRBV6-5; size: -; DNA: TGTGCCAGCAGCCGCCAGGACTTCTCCTCACAGGGCTACACCTTC; CDR3: CASSRQDFSSQGYTF
D: -; J: TRBJ2-1; V: TRBV7-6; size: -; DNA: TGTGCCAGCAGCTTAGTGGCAGCGGGCAATGAGCAGTTCTTC; CDR3: CASSLVAAGNEQFF
D: -; J: TRBJ1-1; V: TRBV29-1; size: -; DNA: TGCAGCGCCGAATCCCTAGGGGGAGCTTTCTTT; CDR3: CSAESLGGAFF
D: -; J: TRBJ2-7; V: TRBV6-5; size: -; DNA: TGTGCCAGCAGTACCCCTCAGGCGGGGCAGTACTTC; CDR3: CASSTPQAGQYF
D: TRBD2; J: TRBJ2-2; V: TRBV12-5; size: once; DNA: TGTGCTAGTGGACCAACTAGCGGGGCCACCGGGGAGCTGTTTTTT; CDR3: CASGPTSGATGELFF
D: -; J: TRBJ2-1; V: TRBV11-2; size: -; DNA: TGTGCCAGCAGCTTAGCTAGCTCCGGATACAATGAGCAGTTCTTC; CDR3: CASSLASSGYNEQFF
D: -; J: TRBJ2-7; V: TRBV5-3; size: -; DNA: TGTGCCAGAAGGGCGGAGGGATACGAGCAGTACTTC; CDR3: CARRAEGYEQYF
D: TRBD2; J: TRBJ2-3; V: TRBV4-2; size: -; DNA: TGTGCCAGCAGCCAAGACCTCGTCGCTAGCGGGAGCACAGATACGCAGTATTTT; CDR3: CASSQDLVASGSTDTQYF
D: -; J: TRBJ1-1; V: TRBV7-3; size: -; DNA: TGTGCCAGCAGCCAAGGGGGGGCCGGGGAAGCTTTCTTT; CDR3: CASSQGGAGEAFF
D: -; J: TRBJ1-1; V: TRBV21-1; size: -; DNA: TGTGCCAGCAGCAAGACAGGGCCTACGAGGACTGAAGCTTTCTTT; CDR3: CASSKTGPTRTEAFF
D: TRBD1; J: TRBJ1-1; V: TRBV4-1; size: -; DNA: TGCGCCAGCAGCCCGTACCGGGACAGCACTGAAGCTTTCTTT; CDR3: CASSPYRDSTEAFF
D: TRBD1; J: TRBJ2-1; V: TRBV10-3; size: -; DNA: TGTGCCATCAGTGACTCCAAGACAGGGGGCAATAGGGAGCAGTTCTTC; CDR3: CAISDSKTGGNREQFF
D: -; J: TRBJ2-5; V: TRBV30; size: -; DNA: TGTGCCTGGAGTGTCTTTACAGCTCAAGAGACCCAGTACTTC; CDR3: CAWSVFTAQETQYF
D: TRBD1; J: TRBJ2-7; V: TRBV7-6; size: -; DNA: TGTGCCAGCAGCTTAGAGACAGGGAACGAGCAGTACTTC; CDR3: CASSLETGNEQYF
D: TRBD1; J: TRBJ2-7; V: TRBV7-2; size: -; DNA: TGTGCCAGCAGCTTAAGCCGGGACAGCTACTACGAGCAGTACTTC; CDR3: CASSLSRDSYYEQYF
D: TRBD1; J: TRBJ2-7; V: TRBV30; size: -; DNA: TGTGCCTGGAGTGTAGGACAGGGGCATTACTTC; CDR3: CAWSVGQGHYF
D: -; J: TRBJ1-6; V: TRBV7-2; size: once; DNA: TGTGCCAGCACTGGGCAGGACTATAATTCACCCCTCCACTTT; CDR3: CASTGQDYNSPLHF
D: -; J: TRBJ1-1; V: TRBV2; size: -; DNA: TGTGCCAGCAGTCGAAGGGACAAAACGAACACTGAAGCTTTCTTT; CDR3: CASSRRDKTNTEAFF
D: -; J: TRBJ1-1; V: TRBV28; size: -; DNA: TGTGCCAGCAGTTCCCTTTTAACTGAAGCTTTCTTT; CDR3: CASSSLLTEAFF
D: -; J: TRBJ1-1; V: TRBV2; size: -; DNA: TGTGCCAGCAGTGAAACCGGGGGCACTGAAGCTTTCTTT; CDR3: CASSETGGTEAFF
D: -; J: TRBJ1-2; V: TRBV20-1; size: -; DNA: TGCATCCCCGACAGCTATGGCTACACCTTC; CDR3: CIPDSYGYTF
D: TRBD1; J: TRBJ1-5; V: TRBV6-1; size: -; DNA: TGTGCCAGCATAAGGGGGGGACAGGGCAATCAGCCCCAGCATTTT; CDR3: CASIRGGQGNQPQHF
D: -; J: TRBJ1-3; V: TRBV4-3; size: -; DNA: TGCGCCAGCAGCCAAGACCATGGAAACACCATATATTTT; CDR3: CASSQDHGNTIYF
D: TRBD2; J: TRBJ2-5; V: TRBV6-5; size: -; DNA: TGTGCCAGCCGAACTGGGGGGGAAGAGACCCAGTACTTC; CDR3: CASRTGGEETQYF
D: TRBD2; J: TRBJ2-1; V: TRBV13; size: -; DNA: TGTGCCAGCAGCCCCCGGGGGAGCGGGGGGGACAATGAGCAGTTCTTC; CDR3: CASSPRGSGGDNEQFF
D: -; J: TRBJ2-1; V: TRBV30; size: -; DNA: TGTGCCTGGAGTAAAGTAACGGCGGCGACTTACAATGAGCAGTTCTTC; CDR3: CAWSKVTAATYNEQFF